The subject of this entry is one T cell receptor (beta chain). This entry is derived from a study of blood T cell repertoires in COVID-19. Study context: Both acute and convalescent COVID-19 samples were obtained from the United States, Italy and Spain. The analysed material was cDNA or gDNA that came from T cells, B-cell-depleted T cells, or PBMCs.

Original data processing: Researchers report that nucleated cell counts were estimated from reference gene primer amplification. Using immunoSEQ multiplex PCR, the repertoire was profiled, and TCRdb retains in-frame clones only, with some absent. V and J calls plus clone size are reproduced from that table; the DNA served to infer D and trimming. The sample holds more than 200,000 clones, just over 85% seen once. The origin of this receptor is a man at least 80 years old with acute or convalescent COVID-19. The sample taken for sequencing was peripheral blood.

CDR3 DNA: TGTGCCAGCAAGCAGGACATGAACACTGAAGCTTTCTTT. It yields the protein CASKQDMNTEAFF. The chain carries TRBV6-5 and TRBJ1-1; TRBD1 might be the D (5 bases). CDR1 and CDR2 (germline): MNHEY, SVGAGI. V lost 7 bases to trimming and J lost 0 bases, with 9 bases between them. CDR3 size: 13 residues.